The sample holds a few counts of the clone carrying this T cell receptor beta chain. What it binds is unknown. This sample is part of a study of T cells in Graves' hyperthyroidism and ophthalmopathy. Study-level results: In blood, most of the thyroid clonotypes expanded above 0.001 were also present. Ophthalmopathy was predicted by the model a median of about 6.7 months ahead of onset.

The diagnostic basis comprised clinical symptoms, serum thyroxine and TRAb, thyroid ultrasound and orbital computed tomography. Source material for PBMCs was about 11 ml fresh peripheral blood. The germline V gene has CDR1 DFQATT and CDR2 SNEGSKA (reference sequence). With 4 bases clipped from V and 6 bases from J, the junction kept 11 bases outside the gene matches. CDR3 size: 15 residues. The CDR3 regions of TCR beta were amplified from RNA transcripts. HTBI primers were the set used in a first-round RT-PCR of the TCR CDR3. TCRdb reprocessed the multiplex PCR reads via MiXCR and lists one record per CDR3 protein. Counted here are over 450,000 distinct CDR3 sequences, approximately 17% occurring once; the ten biggest clones make up roughly 15%.

This receptor was taken from a woman younger than 35 with Graves' ophthalmopathy. The chain is built from TRBV20-1 and TRBJ1-2; TRBD1 matches at 10 bases. The specimen sequenced was blood. The CDR3 region has the DNA TGCAGTGCTACGACAGGGGGCGCCGAGTCTAATGGCTACACCTTC. Translation gives CSATTGGAESNGYTF.